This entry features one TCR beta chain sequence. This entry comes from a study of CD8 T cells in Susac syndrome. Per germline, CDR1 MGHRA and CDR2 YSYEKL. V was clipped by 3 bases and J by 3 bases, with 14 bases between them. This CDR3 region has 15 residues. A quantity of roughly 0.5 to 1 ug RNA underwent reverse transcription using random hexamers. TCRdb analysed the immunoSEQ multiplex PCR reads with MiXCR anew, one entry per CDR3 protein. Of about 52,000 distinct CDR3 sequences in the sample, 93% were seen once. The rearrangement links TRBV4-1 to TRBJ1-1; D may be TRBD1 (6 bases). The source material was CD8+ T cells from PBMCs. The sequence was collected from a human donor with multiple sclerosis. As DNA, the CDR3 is TGCGCCAGCAGCCATTACCAGGGGAAGTACACTGAAGCTTTCTTT. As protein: CASSHYQGKYTEAFF.